The next 10 T cell receptor beta chains were all read from a single sample in a study of STAT5B mutations in CD4+ large granular lymphocyte leukemia. The data were produced by immunoSEQ multiplex PCR, yet TCRdb's version contains in-frame clones alone and is incomplete. The table includes about 40,000 clones, approximately 84% detected once. Sequencing used CD4+ T cells from blood buffy coats. The origin of the receptors is a human donor in good health.

This clone was counted a single time. The chain employs TRBV29-1 and TRBJ2-7, with D tentatively TRBD1 or TRBD2 (5 bases each). The V and J ends lost 5 bases and 3 bases respectively, with 11 bases between them. The germline CDR1 and CDR2 sequences are SQVTM and ANQGSEA. The length of the CDR3 is 12 residues. Written as DNA, the CDR3 is TGCAGCGTTTCCAGGGAGAGCTACGAGCAGTACTTC. Translated: CSVSRESYEQYF.

The V call is TRBV7-6, the J call TRBJ2-7; D remains unclear. Germline V CDR1 and CDR2: SGHVS, FNYEAQ. Deletions cut 1 base from V and 1 base from J, with 11 bases between. The CDR3 sequence is 15 residues long. The CDR3 DNA is TGTGCCAGCAGCTTAGTAAGTGAGGAGTCCTACGAGCAGTACTTC. Translating gives CASSLVSEESYEQYF.

The chain couples TRBV19 to TRBJ1-2; D ambiguous. V lost 3 bases and J 4 bases, leaving 6 bases between the germline ends. The germline V gene has CDR1 LNHDA and CDR2 SQIVND (reference sequence). The CDR3 runs 12 residues. The CDR3 sequence: CASSMRSYGYTF. The CDR3 DNA reads TGTGCCAGTAGTATGAGGTCCTATGGCTACACCTTC. Using reference TRBV19 and TRBJ1-2 for the parts outside the CDR3, the full variable domain is DGGITQSPKYLFRKEGQNVTLSCEQNLNHDAMYWYRQDPGQGLRLIYYSQIVNDFQKGDIAEGYSVSREKKESFPLTVTSAQKNPTAFYLCASSMRSYGYTFGSGTRLTVV.

The rearrangement uses TRBV5-1 and TRBJ2-3, with 7 bases that match TRBD2. CDR1 is SGHRS and CDR2 is YFSETQ in the germline V gene. V gave up 5 bases and J gave up 4 bases; unmatched junction bases: 10. This CDR3 comprises 15 residues. CDR3 region: CASRMGGGGSDTQYF. The CDR3 region has the DNA TGCGCCAGCAGAATGGGCGGGGGAGGCTCAGATACGCAGTATTTT.

The chain combines TRBV2 with TRBJ1-2; no clear D. Germline CDR1 reads SNHLY; CDR2 reads FYNNEI. Trimming stripped 6 bases from V and 6 bases from J, with 17 bases between. The CDR3 extends over 14 amino acids. CDR3 in amino acids: CASRTGSGVDGYTF. The CDR3, as DNA: TGTGCCAGCAGGACCGGTTCGGGAGTCGATGGCTACACCTTC.

The chain carries TRBV5-1 and TRBJ2-1; 9 nucleotides line up with TRBD1. The V and J ends lost 5 bases and 7 bases, in that order; junction bases with no gene match: 4. Germline V gene lookup returns CDR1 SGHRS and CDR2 YFSETQ. This CDR3 contains 13 residues. CDR3 DNA: TGCGCCAGCAGGTACGGACAGGGGAATGAGCAGTTCTTC. The encoded protein is CASRYGQGNEQFF.

The chain is built from TRBV19 and TRBJ1-2, with 7 bases lining up with TRBD1. This CDR3 spans 14 amino acids. V lost 1 base to trimming and J lost 6 bases; unmatched junction nucleotides: 5. The V gene's germline CDR1 is LNHDA and CDR2 SQIVND (reference sequence). The CDR3 DNA sequence: TGTGCCAGTAGTATAGTCGACAGGGTTAATGGCTACACCTTC. It is translated as CASSIVDRVNGYTF. The whole variable domain, remainder taken from reference TRBV19 and TRBJ1-2, is DGGITQSPKYLFRKEGQNVTLSCEQNLNHDAMYWYRQDPGQGLRLIYYSQIVNDFQKGDIAEGYSVSREKKESFPLTVTSAQKNPTAFYLCASSIVDRVNGYTFGSGTRLTVV.

The chain links TRBV18 to TRBJ2-7, with TRBD2 identical over 14 bases. Germline loops: CDR1 KGHSH, CDR2 LQKENI. Germline trimming cut 3 bases from V and 5 bases from J; bases unmatched to any gene: 0. CDR3 size: 14 residues. The CDR3 coding sequence is TGTGCCAGCTCACCGGGACTAGCGGGAGACGAGCAGTACTTC. It codes for CASSPGLAGDEQYF. The full variable domain, with the rest looked up from reference TRBV18 and TRBJ2-7, is NAGVMQNPRHLVRRRGQEARLRCSPMKGHSHVYWYRQLPEEGLKFMVYLQKENIIDESGMPKERFSAEFPKEGPSILRIQQVVRGDSAAYFCASSPGLAGDEQYFGPGTRLTVT.

The chain is built from TRBV11-2 and TRBJ2-3, with 8 bases lining up with TRBD2. CDR3 length equals 16 residues. CDR1 is SGHAT and CDR2 is FQNNGV in the germline V gene. J was trimmed by 5 bases and V by 5 bases; bases with no gene match: 12. The CDR3: CASSDFGREVLDTQYF. The CDR3 DNA follows: TGTGCCAGCAGCGACTTCGGGCGGGAGGTTCTAGATACGCAGTATTTT.

The chain combines TRBV7-2 with TRBJ2-2; tentatively, D is TRBD2 (6 bases). Deletions cut 3 bases from V and 4 bases from J, with 21 bases between. Germline V gives CDR1 SGHTA, CDR2 FQGNSA. This CDR3 has 18 amino acids. CDR3 residues: CASSFSSGPGRGTGELFF. CDR3 DNA: TGTGCCAGCAGCTTTAGTAGCGGACCGGGACGAGGCACCGGGGAGCTGTTTTTT.